This T cell receptor beta chain was profiled in a study of OX40 agonist ivuxolimab in advanced cancers. Background on the study: Partial responses occurred in Three dose-escalation patients, one with hepatocellular carcinoma and two with cutaneous melanoma. Study-wide results and limits: Researchers report that CD8+ T cells had, on average, more expanded clones than CD4+. Both CD4+ and CD8+ T cell populations in blood had undergone clonal expansion by week 6 at 0.1 to 3.0 mg/kg.

Here immunoSEQ multiplex PCR was the method, and the copy in TCRdb shows in-frame clones only, minus some. The sample includes fewer than 65,000 clones, about nine tenths seen only once; the top ten take about 2%. In regard to this clone: Its specificity is not known.

This CDR3 has 11 residues. The V and J ends lost 5 bases and 9 bases respectively, with 9 bases between them. Germline CDR1 and CDR2: MNHEY and SVGAGI. This clonotype was sampled from an adult with an advanced solid tumor such as melanoma, head and neck, liver or kidney cancer. Sequencing was performed on CD4+ or CD8+ T cells sorted from blood, taken in a trial of the OX40 agonist ivuxolimab. V gene TRBV6-5 combines with J gene TRBJ2-3; D uncertain. CDR3 DNA sequence: TGTGCCAGCAGTCTTCCCAACACGCAGTATTTT. Translated, it gives CASSLPNTQYF.